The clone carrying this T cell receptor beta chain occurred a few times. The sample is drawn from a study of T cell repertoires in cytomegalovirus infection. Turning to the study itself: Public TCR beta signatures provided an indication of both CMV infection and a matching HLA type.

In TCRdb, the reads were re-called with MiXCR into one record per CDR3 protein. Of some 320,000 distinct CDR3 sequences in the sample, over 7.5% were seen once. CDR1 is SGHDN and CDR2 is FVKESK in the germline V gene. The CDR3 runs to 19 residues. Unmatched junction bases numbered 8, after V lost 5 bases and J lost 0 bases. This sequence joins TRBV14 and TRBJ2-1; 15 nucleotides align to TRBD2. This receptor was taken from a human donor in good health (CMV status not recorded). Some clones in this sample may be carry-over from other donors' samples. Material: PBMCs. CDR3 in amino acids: CASSKGLAGGWSSYNEQFF. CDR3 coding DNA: TGTGCCAGCAGCAAGGGACTAGCGGGGGGCTGGAGCTCCTACAATGAGCAGTTCTTC.